This T cell receptor beta chain is drawn from a study of T cells in women clearing cervical HPV infection. Study-level information: Cases: HPV16-related CIN3 or worse on histology, 2 invasive cancers. Study conclusions and caveats: Richness plus V gene abundances separated cases from controls with AUC about 0.8. TRBV6-7 relative abundance averaged approximately 0.11% in cases and approximately 0.15% in controls.

The assay was immunoSEQ multiplex PCR, and TCRdb's table has in-frame clones only and misses some. This listing includes 20,000 to 25,000 clones. Of note for this clone: What it recognizes is unknown. Sequencing ends 3 residues short of the CDR3 end; the germline J gene provides the rest.

V shed 3 bases, J shed 3 bases, and the junction held 7 bases outside the gene matches. This CDR3 spans 15 amino acids. Germline CDR1 and CDR2: LGHNA and YNFKEQ. The chain uses TRBV4-2 and TRBJ2-5; TRBD2 aligns across 7 bases. The sequenced sample was blood buffy coat. The receptor's source is a woman aged 18 to 69 with a cervical HPV16 infection that either progressed to CIN3+ or cleared (not recorded which). The CDR3 sequence: CASSQPSGPKETQYF. The sequenced CDR3 bases are TGTGCCAGCAGCCAGCCTAGCGGTCCTAAAGAGACC.